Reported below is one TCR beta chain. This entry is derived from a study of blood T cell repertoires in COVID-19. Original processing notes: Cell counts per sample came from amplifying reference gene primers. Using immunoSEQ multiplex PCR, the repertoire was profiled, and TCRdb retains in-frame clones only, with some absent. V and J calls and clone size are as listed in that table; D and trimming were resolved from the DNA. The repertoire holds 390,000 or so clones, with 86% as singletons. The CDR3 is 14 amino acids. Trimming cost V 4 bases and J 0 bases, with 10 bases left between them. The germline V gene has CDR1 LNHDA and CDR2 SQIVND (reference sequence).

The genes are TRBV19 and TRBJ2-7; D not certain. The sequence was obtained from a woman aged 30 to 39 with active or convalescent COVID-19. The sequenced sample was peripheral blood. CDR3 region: CASSTGLGSYEQYF. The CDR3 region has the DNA TGTGCCAGTAGTACAGGTTTAGGCTCCTACGAGCAGTACTTC.